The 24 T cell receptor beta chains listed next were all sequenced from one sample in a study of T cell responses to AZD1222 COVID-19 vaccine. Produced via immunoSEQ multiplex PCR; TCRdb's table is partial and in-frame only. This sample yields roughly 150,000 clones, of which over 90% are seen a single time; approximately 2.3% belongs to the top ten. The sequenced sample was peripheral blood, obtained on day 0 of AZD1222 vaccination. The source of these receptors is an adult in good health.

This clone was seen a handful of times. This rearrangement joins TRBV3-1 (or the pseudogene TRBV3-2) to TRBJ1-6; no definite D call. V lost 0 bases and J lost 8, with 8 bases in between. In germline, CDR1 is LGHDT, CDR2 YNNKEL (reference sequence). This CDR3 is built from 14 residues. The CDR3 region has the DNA TGTGCCAGCAGCCAAGATCGGAGCGATTCACCCCTCCACTTT. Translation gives CASSQDRSDSPLHF.

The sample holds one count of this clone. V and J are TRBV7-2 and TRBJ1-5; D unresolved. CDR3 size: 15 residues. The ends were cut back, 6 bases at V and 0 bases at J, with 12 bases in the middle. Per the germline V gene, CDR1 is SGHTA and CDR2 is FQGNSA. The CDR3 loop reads CASRGGVSSNQPQHF. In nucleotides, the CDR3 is TGTGCCAGCAGGGGTGGGGTTTCTAGCAATCAGCCCCAGCATTTT.

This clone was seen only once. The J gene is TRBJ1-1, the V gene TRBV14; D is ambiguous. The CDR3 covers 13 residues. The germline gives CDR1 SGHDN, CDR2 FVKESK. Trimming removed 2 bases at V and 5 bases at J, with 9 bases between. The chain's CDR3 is CASSQNIGTEAFF. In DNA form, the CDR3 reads TGTGCCAGCAGCCAAAACATCGGAACTGAAGCTTTCTTT.

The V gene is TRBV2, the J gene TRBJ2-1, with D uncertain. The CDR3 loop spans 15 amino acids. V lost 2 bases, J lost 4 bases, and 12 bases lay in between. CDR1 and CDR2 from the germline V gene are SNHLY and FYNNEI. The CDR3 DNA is TGTGCCAGCAGTGAATCAATGTCCACTTACAATGAGCAGTTCTTC. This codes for CASSESMSTYNEQFF. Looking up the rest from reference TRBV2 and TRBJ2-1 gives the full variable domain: EPEVTQTPSHQVTQMGQEVILRCVPISNHLYFYWYRQILGQKVEFLVSFYNNEISEKSEIFDDQFSVERPDGSNFTLKIRSTKLEDSAMYFCASSESMSTYNEQFFGPGTRLTVL.

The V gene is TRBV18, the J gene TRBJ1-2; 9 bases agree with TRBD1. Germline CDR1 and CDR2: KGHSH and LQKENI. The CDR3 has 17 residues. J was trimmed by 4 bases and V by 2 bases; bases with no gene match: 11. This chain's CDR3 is CASSPTTPGQGAYGYTF. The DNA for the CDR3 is TGTGCCAGCTCACCAACCACCCCGGGACAGGGAGCCTATGGCTACACCTTC.

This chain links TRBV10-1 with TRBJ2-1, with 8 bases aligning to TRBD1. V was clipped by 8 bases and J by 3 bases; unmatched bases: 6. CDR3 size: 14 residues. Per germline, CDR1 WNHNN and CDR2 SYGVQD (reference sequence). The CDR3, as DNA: TGCGCCAGCCAAGGACAGGGTAGCTACAATGAGCAGTTCTTC. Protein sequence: CASQGQGSYNEQFF.

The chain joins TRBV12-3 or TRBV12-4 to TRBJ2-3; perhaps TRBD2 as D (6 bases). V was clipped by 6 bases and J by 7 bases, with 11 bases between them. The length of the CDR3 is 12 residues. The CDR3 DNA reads TGTGCCAGCAGCCGTACTAGCTATACGCAGTATTTT. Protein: CASSRTSYTQYF.

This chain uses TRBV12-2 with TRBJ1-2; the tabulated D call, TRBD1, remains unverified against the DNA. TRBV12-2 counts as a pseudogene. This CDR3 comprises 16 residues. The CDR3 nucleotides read TGTGCAAGTCGCGTAGGACCTGGACAGGTTAGATATGGCTACACCTTC. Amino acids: CASRVGPGQVRYGYTF.

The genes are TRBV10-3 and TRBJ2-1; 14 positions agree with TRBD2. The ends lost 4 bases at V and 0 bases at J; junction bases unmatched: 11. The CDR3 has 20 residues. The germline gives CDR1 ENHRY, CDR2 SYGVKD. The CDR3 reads CAISAMGLAGAPSSYNEQFF. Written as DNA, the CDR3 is TGTGCCATCAGTGCCATGGGACTAGCGGGAGCCCCCAGCTCCTACAATGAGCAGTTCTTC.

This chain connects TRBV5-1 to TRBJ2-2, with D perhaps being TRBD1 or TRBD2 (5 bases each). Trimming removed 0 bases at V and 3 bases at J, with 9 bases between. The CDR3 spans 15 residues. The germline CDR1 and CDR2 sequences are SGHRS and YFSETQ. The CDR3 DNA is TGCGCCAGCAGCTTGGCCGGGACGCACACCGGGGAGCTGTTTTTT. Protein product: CASSLAGTHTGELFF.

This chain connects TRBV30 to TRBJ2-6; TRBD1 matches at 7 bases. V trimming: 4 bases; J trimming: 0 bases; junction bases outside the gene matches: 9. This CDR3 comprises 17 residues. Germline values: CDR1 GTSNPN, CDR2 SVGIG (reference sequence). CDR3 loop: CAWTKRTGASGANVLTF. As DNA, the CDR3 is TGTGCCTGGACAAAAAGGACAGGAGCCTCTGGGGCCAACGTCCTGACTTTC.

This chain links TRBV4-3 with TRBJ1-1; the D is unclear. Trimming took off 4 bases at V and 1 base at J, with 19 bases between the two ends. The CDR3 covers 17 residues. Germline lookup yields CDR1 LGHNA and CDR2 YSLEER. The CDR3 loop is CASSLIWGGPGNTEAFF. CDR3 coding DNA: TGCGCCAGCAGCCTCATATGGGGTGGACCCGGGAACACTGAAGCTTTCTTT.

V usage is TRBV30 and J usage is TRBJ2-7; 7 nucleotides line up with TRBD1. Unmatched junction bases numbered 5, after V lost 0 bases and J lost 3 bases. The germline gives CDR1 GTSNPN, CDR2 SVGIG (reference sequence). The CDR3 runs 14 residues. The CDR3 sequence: CAWSVGGSVYEQYF. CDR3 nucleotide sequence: TGTGCCTGGAGTGTAGGGGGCAGCGTCTACGAGCAGTACTTC.

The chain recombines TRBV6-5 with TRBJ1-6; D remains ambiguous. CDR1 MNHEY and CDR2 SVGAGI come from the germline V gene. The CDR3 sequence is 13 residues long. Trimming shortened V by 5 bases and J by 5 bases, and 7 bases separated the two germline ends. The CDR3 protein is CASSPPNNSPLHF. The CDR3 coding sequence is TGTGCCAGCAGTCCCCCAAATAATTCACCCCTCCACTTT.

CDR3 sequence reads: CASSEHLSKYF. The CDR3, as DNA: TGTGCCAGCAGTGAACATCTCAGCAAGTACTTC. The chain uses TRBV2 and TRBJ2-7; D is uncertain. Germline-derived CDR1 and CDR2 are SNHLY and FYNNEI. The CDR3 is 11 amino acids. V lost 2 bases and J 11 bases, leaving 10 bases between the germline ends. The full variable domain, rest sourced from reference TRBV2 and TRBJ2-7, is EPEVTQTPSHQVTQMGQEVILRCVPISNHLYFYWYRQILGQKVEFLVSFYNNEISEKSEIFDDQFSVERPDGSNFTLKIRSTKLEDSAMYFCASSEHLSKYFGPGTRLTVT.

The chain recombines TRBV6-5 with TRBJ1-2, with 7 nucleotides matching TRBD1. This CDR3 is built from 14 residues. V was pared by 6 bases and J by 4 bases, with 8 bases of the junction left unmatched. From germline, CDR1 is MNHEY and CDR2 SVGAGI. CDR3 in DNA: TGTGCCAGCAGCCCAATACAGGGGAGCTATGGCTACACCTTC. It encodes CASSPIQGSYGYTF.

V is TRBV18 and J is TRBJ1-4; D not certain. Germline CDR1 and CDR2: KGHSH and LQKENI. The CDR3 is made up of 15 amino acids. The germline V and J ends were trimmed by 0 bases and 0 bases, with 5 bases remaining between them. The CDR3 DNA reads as TGTGCCAGCTCACCACCGGCCACAACTAATGAAAAACTGTTTTTT. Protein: CASSPPATTNEKLFF.

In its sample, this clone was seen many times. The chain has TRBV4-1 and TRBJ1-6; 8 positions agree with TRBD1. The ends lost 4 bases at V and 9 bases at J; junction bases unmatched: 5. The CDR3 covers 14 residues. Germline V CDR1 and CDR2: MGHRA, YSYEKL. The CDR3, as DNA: TGCGCCAGCAGCCTCGGACAGGGAAGTTCACCCCTCCACTTT. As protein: CASSLGQGSSPLHF.

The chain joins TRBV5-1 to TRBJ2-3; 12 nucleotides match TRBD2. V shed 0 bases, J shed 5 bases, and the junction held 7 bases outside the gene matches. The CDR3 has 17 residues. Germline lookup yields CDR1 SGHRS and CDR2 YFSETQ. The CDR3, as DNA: TGCGCCAGCAGCTTGGCCCCTAGCGGGAGGGTAGGAGATACGCAGTATTTT. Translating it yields CASSLAPSGRVGDTQYF.

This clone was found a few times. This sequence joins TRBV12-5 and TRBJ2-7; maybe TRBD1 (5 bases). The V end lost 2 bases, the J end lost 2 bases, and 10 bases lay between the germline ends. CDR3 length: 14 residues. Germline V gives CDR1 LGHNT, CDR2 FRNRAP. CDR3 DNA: TGTGCTAGTGGTTTGCCCGGACACGCCTACGAGCAGTACTTC. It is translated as CASGLPGHAYEQYF.

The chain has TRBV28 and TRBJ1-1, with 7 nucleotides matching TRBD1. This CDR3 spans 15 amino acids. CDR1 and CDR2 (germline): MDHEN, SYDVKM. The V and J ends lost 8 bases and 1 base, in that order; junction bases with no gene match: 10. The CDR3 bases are TGTGCCAGCGACGCCAGGGGGAGCTCGAACACTGAAGCTTTCTTT. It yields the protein CASDARGSSNTEAFF.

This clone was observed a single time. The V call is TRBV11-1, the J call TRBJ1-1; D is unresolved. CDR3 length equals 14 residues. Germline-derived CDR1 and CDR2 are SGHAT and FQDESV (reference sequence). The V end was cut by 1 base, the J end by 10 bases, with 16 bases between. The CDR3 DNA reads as TGTGCCAGCAGCTTAGTTTCAGGTCCTTCAAGAGCTTTCTTT. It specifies CASSLVSGPSRAFF. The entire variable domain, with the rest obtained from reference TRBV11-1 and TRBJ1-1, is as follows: EAEVAQSPRYKITEKSQAVAFWCDPISGHATLYWYRQILGQGPELLVQFQDESVVDDSQLPKDRFSAERLKGVDSTLKIQPAELGDSAMYLCASSLVSGPSRAFFGQGTRLTVV.

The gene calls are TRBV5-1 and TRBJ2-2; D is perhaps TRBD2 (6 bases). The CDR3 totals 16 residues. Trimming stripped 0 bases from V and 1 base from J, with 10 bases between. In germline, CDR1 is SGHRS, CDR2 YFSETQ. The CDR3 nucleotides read TGCGCCAGCAGCTTGGGGACTATAGGGAACACCGGGGAGCTGTTTTTT. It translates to CASSLGTIGNTGELFF.

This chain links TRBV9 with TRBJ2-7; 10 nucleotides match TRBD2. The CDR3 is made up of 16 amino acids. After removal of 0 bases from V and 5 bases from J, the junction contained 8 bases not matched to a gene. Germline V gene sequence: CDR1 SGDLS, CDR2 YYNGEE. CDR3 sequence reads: CASSVGSRLAGDEQYF. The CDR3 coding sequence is TGTGCCAGCAGCGTAGGTTCCCGGCTAGCGGGAGACGAGCAGTACTTC.